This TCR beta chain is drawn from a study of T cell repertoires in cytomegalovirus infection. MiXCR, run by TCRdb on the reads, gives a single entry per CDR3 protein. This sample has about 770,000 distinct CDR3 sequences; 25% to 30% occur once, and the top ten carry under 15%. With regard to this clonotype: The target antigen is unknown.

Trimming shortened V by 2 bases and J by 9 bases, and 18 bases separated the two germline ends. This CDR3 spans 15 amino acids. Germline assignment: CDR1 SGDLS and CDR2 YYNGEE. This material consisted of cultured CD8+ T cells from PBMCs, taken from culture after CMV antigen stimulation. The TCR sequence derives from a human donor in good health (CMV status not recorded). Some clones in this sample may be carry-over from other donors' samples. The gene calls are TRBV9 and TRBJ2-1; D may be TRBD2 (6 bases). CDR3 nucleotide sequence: TGTGCCAGCAGCGTTTCCGGGGGTGCGCTGAGTGAGCAGTTCTTC. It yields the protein CASSVSGGALSEQFF.